This T cell receptor (beta chain) was retrieved from a study of spatial heterogeneity in lung cancer. Overall study context: A unique TCR and UMI combination showed up more than ten times in raw reads, on average.

Time point: sample taken at primary tumor resection. From tumor, nontumor lung or frozen PBMC, whole RNA was taken unsorted for sequencing. Samples were donated by 72 untreated early-stage non-small cell lung cancer patients. After removal of 4 bases from V and 2 bases from J, the junction contained 9 bases not matched to a gene. Germline CDR1 reads SGHAT; CDR2 reads FQNNGV. This CDR3 is built from 16 residues. Of note for this clonotype: The library was designed around alpha chains, so this beta chain is a stray read whose abundance carries little weight.

TCRdb re-called the 5' RACE reads with MiXCR, one entry per CDR3 protein. The sample consists of 990 or so distinct CDR3 sequences, roughly a quarter of them appearing once. This TCR was recovered from a female donor with early-stage non-small cell lung cancer. The specimen comprised PBMCs, sampled at surgery. The genes are TRBV11-2 and TRBJ2-7; 9 nucleotides align to TRBD1. The DNA of the CDR3 is TGTGCCAGCAGCTCCGGATTTCGGACAGGGGCCTACGAGCAGTACTTC. Translating gives CASSSGFRTGAYEQYF.